These 9 T cell receptor beta chains were sequenced from one sample in a study of shared clonotypes between healthy human individuals. CD8 cells classed as naive were CD45RO-negative and positively selected for CCR7, excluding terminally differentiated effector memory CD45RA+ cells. Generated by immunoSEQ multiplex PCR, the TCRdb table keeps only in-frame clones and is missing some. The sample has about 550,000 clones; around 95% are singletons. The sample comprised naive CD8+ T cells sorted from blood. These receptors all come from a woman aged 25 to 39 in good health.

This clone was recorded only once. The sample holds other DNA sequences that translate to the same CDR3. V gene TRBV4-2 combines with J gene TRBJ2-1, with 7 positions matching TRBD2. Germline CDR1 is LGHNA and CDR2 is YNFKEQ. J lost 4 bases, V lost 0 bases, and 6 bases had no gene match. CDR3 size: 16 residues. The DNA for the CDR3 is TGTGCCAGCAGCCAAGAGGGGGGACTACCTTACAATGAGCAGTTCTTC. Encoded protein: CASSQEGGLPYNEQFF.

As regards this clone: Other DNA sequences of this sample code for an identical CDR3. V and J are TRBV20-1 and TRBJ1-2; D is unresolved. The V gene's germline CDR1 is DFQATT and CDR2 SNEGSKA (reference sequence). The CDR3 is 11 residues long. V lost 2 bases and J 5 bases, leaving 6 bases between the germline ends. The CDR3 spells CSARTGYGYTF. CDR3 bases: TGCAGTGCTAGAACCGGATATGGCTACACCTTC.

This rearrangement joins TRBV28 to TRBJ2-1; the match to TRBD1 covers 12 bases. V was clipped by 6 bases and J by 10 bases; unmatched bases: 7. Germline CDR1 and CDR2: MDHEN and SYDVKM. The CDR3 contains 14 residues. CDR3 sequence: CASSPGQGAEEQFF. Here the CDR3 DNA reads TGTGCCAGCAGCCCGGGACAGGGGGCGGAGGAGCAGTTCTTC.

V is TRBV27 and J is TRBJ1-5; D remains ambiguous. CDR1 is MNHEY, CDR2 SMNVEV, per germline (reference sequence). The CDR3 covers 15 residues. V was trimmed by 3 bases and J by 2 bases, leaving 11 bases between them. CDR3 nucleotides: TGTGCCAGCAGTTTGTACGGAGTTGGCAATCAGCCCCAGCATTTT. Protein product: CASSLYGVGNQPQHF.

The CDR3, as DNA: TGTGCCAGCAGTTTATCGAGTTCGGAGACCCAGTACTTC. This sequence encodes CASSLSSSETQYF. The rearrangement links TRBV27 to TRBJ2-5, with D unclear. The CDR3 has 13 residues. Germline CDR1 reads MNHEY; CDR2 reads SMNVEV (reference sequence). V was clipped by 0 bases and J by 5 bases, with 7 bases between them.

This chain links TRBV27 with TRBJ2-1, with D uncertain. Trimming cost V 2 bases and J 5 bases, with 10 bases left between them. The CDR3 covers 14 residues. From germline, CDR1 is MNHEY and CDR2 SMNVEV (reference sequence). This CDR3 reads CASSLGVRHNEQFF. Written as DNA, the CDR3 is TGTGCCAGCAGTTTAGGTGTTAGACACAATGAGCAGTTCTTC.

V is TRBV28 and J is TRBJ1-3; possibly TRBD1 for D (5 bases). Trimming shortened V by 1 base and J by 1 base, and 8 bases separated the two germline ends. Germline-derived CDR1 and CDR2 are MDHEN and SYDVKM. The CDR3 sequence is 15 residues long. CDR3 nucleotide sequence: TGTGCCAGCAGTTTATCATGGGGGTCTGGAAACACCATATATTTT. Protein: CASSLSWGSGNTIYF.

The chain couples TRBV6-1 to TRBJ2-7, with TRBD1 matching 8 bases. V was clipped by 3 bases and J by 3 bases; unmatched bases: 1. CDR1 MNHNS and CDR2 SASEGT come from the germline V gene. The CDR3 runs 13 residues. The CDR3 is CASSEDRVYEQYF. The CDR3 coding sequence is TGTGCCAGCAGTGAGGACAGGGTCTACGAGCAGTACTTC.

V and J are TRBV2 and TRBJ2-1, with D hard to call. Trimming removed 6 bases from V and 0 bases from J, with 12 bases in between. The CDR3 length is 15 residues. The V gene's germline CDR1 is SNHLY and CDR2 FYNNEI. The CDR3 region has the DNA TGTGCCAGCAGGAGCCGTCCGGGCTCCTACAATGAGCAGTTCTTC. Its protein is CASRSRPGSYNEQFF.